This T cell receptor beta chain was identified during a study of blood T cell repertoires in COVID-19. The CDR3 is made up of 13 amino acids. V trimming: 10 bases; J trimming: 7 bases; junction bases outside the gene matches: 6. The data were produced by immunoSEQ multiplex PCR, yet TCRdb's version contains in-frame clones alone and is incomplete. The sample includes around 130,000 clones, almost 85% of them seen just once. V is TRBV23-1 and J is TRBJ1-6; 8 bases are shared with TRBD1. TRBV23-1 is reported as an ORF; its role is uncertain. This TCR was sampled from a man between 60 and 70 years old with acute or convalescent COVID-19. What was sequenced was peripheral blood. CDR3 protein: CATDGQGNSPLHF. The CDR3 DNA reads TGCGCCACCGATGGACAGGGAAATTCACCCCTCCACTTT.